The rows below give T cell receptor beta chains drawn from one sample of a study of shared clonotypes between healthy human individuals. Using immunoSEQ multiplex PCR, the repertoire was profiled, and TCRdb retains in-frame clones only, with some absent. The profile covers about 1 million clones, with under 80% appearing a single time and nearly 1.5% taken by the ten largest. Sequencing used memory CD4+ T cells sorted from blood. The receptors originated from a young man in good health. Each CDR3 is given with its conserved first and last residue. The D gene is left open where the match is weak. Only part of the rows carry a size: once, few, many, or a class if the clone is expanded.

clone size,D gene,J gene,V gene,CDR3 protein,CDR3 DNA
many,-,TRBJ1-5,TRBV2,CASSVGATNQPQHF,TGTGCCAGCAGTGTGGGGGCCACCAATCAGCCCCAGCATTTT
-,-,TRBJ2-1,TRBV5-1,CASSLGRLDNNEQFF,TGCGCCAGCAGCTTGGGTAGACTAGACAACAATGAGCAGTTCTTC
-,TRBD1,TRBJ2-1,TRBV18,CASSPPGTGGPHEQFF,TGTGCCAGCTCACCACCGGGGACAGGGGGCCCCCATGAGCAGTTCTTC
-,-,TRBJ1-2,TRBV10-3,CAISESTAGQRYGYTF,TGTGCCATCAGTGAGTCGACGGCAGGACAGAGATACGGCTACACCTTC
few,-,TRBJ2-2,TRBV5-1,CASSLGDRNTGELFF,TGCGCCAGCAGCTTGGGAGACAGGAACACCGGGGAGCTGTTTTTT
-,-,TRBJ2-3,TRBV7-9,CASSFGDTQYF,TGTGCCAGCAGCTTTGGCGATACGCAGTATTTT
-,TRBD2,TRBJ2-7,TRBV2,CASSEERGTSGYEQYF,TGTGCCAGCAGTGAAGAGAGAGGGACTAGCGGTTACGAGCAGTACTTC
-,TRBD1,TRBJ2-1,TRBV19,CASRGTVRLNNEQFF,TGTGCCAGTAGGGGGACAGTTCGACTAAACAATGAGCAGTTCTTC
-,TRBD1,TRBJ2-2,TRBV5-1,CASSLMGQQNTGELFF,TGCGCCAGCAGCCTTATGGGACAGCAGAACACCGGGGAGCTGTTTTTT
few,-,TRBJ2-1,TRBV30,CAWSVRGASQQFF,TGTGCCTGGAGTGTACGCGGAGCAAGCCAGCAGTTCTTC
-,-,TRBJ2-5,TRBV29-1,CSVAQWAGETQYF,TGCAGCGTCGCTCAGTGGGCCGGGGAGACCCAGTACTTC
-,-,TRBJ1-5,TRBV6-6,CASRQAVAGNQPQHF,TGTGCCAGCAGGCAGGCTGTAGCAGGCAATCAGCCCCAGCATTTT
-,-,TRBJ1-5,TRBV6-5,CASSTKSVSNQPQHF,TGTGCCAGCAGCACCAAGTCGGTTAGCAATCAGCCCCAGCATTTT
-,TRBD1,TRBJ2-5,TRBV30,CAWSRGQGAETQYF,TGTGCCTGGAGTCGTGGACAGGGGGCAGAGACCCAGTACTTC
-,-,TRBJ1-1,TRBV29-1,CSVEGHLAGAFF,TGCAGCGTTGAAGGTCACCTTGCTGGAGCTTTCTTT
-,TRBD1,TRBJ2-7,TRBV28,CASSTGTGGGEQYF,TGTGCCAGCAGCACCGGGACAGGGGGCGGCGAGCAGTACTTC
-,-,TRBJ2-7,TRBV2,CASSKVLRFEQYF,TGTGCCAGCAGTAAGGTACTGCGATTCGAGCAGTACTTC
-,-,TRBJ1-1,TRBV7-9,CASSRQWNTEAFF,TGTGCCAGCAGCCGACAGTGGAACACTGAAGCTTTCTTT
-,TRBD1,TRBJ1-4,TRBV19,CASKTSGQGNEKLFF,TGTGCCAGTAAGACATCGGGACAGGGTAATGAAAAACTGTTTTTT
-,TRBD2,TRBJ2-1,TRBV11-2,CASSLETSFGEQFF,TGTGCCAGCAGCTTGGAGACTAGCTTCGGTGAGCAGTTCTTC
-,-,TRBJ1-4,TRBV19,CASSIQSEKLFF,TGTGCCAGTAGTATCCAGAGTGAAAAACTGTTTTTT
-,TRBD2,TRBJ2-3,TRBV5-1,CASSLAGTSGGQSTDTQYF,TGCGCCAGCAGCTTGGCCGGGACTAGCGGGGGCCAGAGCACAGATACGCAGTATTTT
-,-,TRBJ2-7,TRBV5-3,CARSLRRGQSYEQYF,TGTGCCAGAAGCCTAAGGCGGGGGCAGTCCTACGAGCAGTACTTC
-,TRBD1,TRBJ1-4,TRBV6-6,CASRLGQINEKLFF,TGTGCCAGCAGACTGGGACAGATTAATGAAAAACTGTTTTTT
-,-,TRBJ1-5,TRBV28,CASSPQEGPTNQPQHF,TGTGCCAGCAGTCCCCAGGAGGGGCCCACCAATCAGCCCCAGCATTTT
-,-,TRBJ1-4,TRBV6-1,CASSITTNEKLFF,TGTGCCAGCAGTATAACAACTAATGAAAAACTGTTTTTT
-,TRBD2,TRBJ2-2,TRBV6-1,CASSESGGYTGELFF,TGTGCCAGCAGTGAATCGGGGGGATACACCGGGGAGCTGTTTTTT
-,-,TRBJ1-2,TRBV27,CASSLTRVFGRADGYTF,TGTGCCAGCAGTTTGACCAGGGTATTCGGGCGTGCTGATGGCTACACCTTC
-,TRBD2,TRBJ2-5,TRBV6-5,CASSLVRERGTQYF,TGTGCCAGCAGTCTCGTGCGGGAGAGGGGGACCCAGTACTTC
-,TRBD1,TRBJ1-2,TRBV5-6,CASSLGDRVSYGYTF,TGTGCCAGCAGCTTGGGGGACAGGGTGAGCTATGGCTACACCTTC